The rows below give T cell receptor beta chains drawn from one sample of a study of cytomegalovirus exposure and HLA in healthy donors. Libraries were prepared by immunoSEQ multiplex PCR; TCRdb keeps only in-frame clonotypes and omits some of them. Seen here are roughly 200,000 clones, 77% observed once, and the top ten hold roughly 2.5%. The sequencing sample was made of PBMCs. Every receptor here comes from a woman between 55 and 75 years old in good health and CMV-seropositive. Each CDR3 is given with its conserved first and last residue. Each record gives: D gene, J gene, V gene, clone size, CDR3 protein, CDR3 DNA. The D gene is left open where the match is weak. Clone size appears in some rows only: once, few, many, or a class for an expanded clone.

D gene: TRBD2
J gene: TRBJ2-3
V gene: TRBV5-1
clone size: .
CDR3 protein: CASSLGGGTDTQYF
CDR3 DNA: TGCGCCAGCAGCCTCGGGGGGGGCACAGATACGCAGTATTTT

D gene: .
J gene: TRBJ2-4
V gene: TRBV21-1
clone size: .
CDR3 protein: CASSPRRTTPGNIQYF
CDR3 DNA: TGTGCCAGCAGCCCCCGAAGAACTACCCCTGGGAACATTCAGTACTTC

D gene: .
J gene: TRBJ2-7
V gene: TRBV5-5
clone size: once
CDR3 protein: CASSLLIGQGYEQYF
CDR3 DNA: TGTGCCAGCAGCTTGCTAATCGGGCAGGGCTACGAGCAGTACTTC

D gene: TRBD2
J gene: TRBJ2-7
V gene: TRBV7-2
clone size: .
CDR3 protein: CASSLRRLAGSYEQYF
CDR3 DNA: TGTGCCAGCAGCCTCCGGCGACTAGCGGGTAGCTACGAGCAGTACTTC

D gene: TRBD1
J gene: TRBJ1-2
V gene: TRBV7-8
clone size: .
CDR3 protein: CASSLDRGRDGYTF
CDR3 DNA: TGTGCCAGCAGCTTAGACAGGGGGCGTGATGGCTACACCTTC

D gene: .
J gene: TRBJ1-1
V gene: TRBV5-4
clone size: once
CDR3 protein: CASSYQQMNTEAFF
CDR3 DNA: TGTGCCAGCAGCTACCAACAGATGAACACTGAAGCTTTCTTT

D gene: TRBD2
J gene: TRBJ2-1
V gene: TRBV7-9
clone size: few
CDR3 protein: CASSLLGSGGWDEQFF
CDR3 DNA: TGTGCCAGCAGCTTATTAGGTAGCGGGGGTTGGGATGAGCAGTTCTTC

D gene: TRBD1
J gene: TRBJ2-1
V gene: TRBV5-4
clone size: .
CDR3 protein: CASSLEWDSNNEQFF
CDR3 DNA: TGTGCCAGCAGCTTGGAATGGGACAGCAACAATGAGCAGTTCTTC

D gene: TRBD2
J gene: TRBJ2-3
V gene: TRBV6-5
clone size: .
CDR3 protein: CASSYRAGGTDTQYF
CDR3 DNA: TGTGCCAGCAGTTACAGAGCGGGGGGCACAGATACGCAGTATTTT

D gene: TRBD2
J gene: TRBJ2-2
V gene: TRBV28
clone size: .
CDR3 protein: CARSAGVAGELFF
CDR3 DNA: TGTGCCAGATCTGCGGGGGTGGCCGGGGAGCTGTTTTTT

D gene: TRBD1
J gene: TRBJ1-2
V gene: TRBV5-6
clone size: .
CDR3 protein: CASSLRDRSRYYGYTF
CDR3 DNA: TGTGCCAGCAGCCTTCGGGACAGGTCCCGATACTATGGCTACACCTTC

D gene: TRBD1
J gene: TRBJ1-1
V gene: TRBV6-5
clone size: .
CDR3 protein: CASKGQGKGTEAFF
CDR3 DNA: TGTGCCAGCAAAGGACAGGGAAAGGGCACTGAAGCTTTCTTT

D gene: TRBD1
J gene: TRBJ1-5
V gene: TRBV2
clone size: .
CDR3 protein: CASSRSGTGSNQPQHF
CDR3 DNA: TGTGCCAGCAGTCGCTCCGGGACAGGATCCAATCAGCCCCAGCATTTT

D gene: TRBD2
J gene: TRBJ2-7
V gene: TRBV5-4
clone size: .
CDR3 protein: CASSSGTSPYEQYF
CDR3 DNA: TGTGCCAGCAGCTCCGGGACTAGCCCCTACGAGCAGTACTTC

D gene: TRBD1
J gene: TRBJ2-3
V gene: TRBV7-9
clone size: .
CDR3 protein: CASSPLGTASTDTQYF
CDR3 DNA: TGTGCCAGCAGCCCATTGGGGACAGCTAGCACAGATACGCAGTATTTT

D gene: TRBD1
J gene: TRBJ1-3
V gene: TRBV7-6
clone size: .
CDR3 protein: CASSLDTGGSGNTIYF
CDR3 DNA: TGTGCCAGCAGCTTGGATACAGGGGGGTCTGGAAACACCATATATTTT

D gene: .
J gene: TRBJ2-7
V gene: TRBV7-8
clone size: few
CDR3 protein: CASRKSGWSSYEQYF
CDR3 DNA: TGTGCCAGCAGGAAAAGCGGGTGGAGCTCCTACGAGCAGTACTTC

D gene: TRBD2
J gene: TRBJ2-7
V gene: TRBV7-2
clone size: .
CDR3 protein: CASSSGTSRYEQYF
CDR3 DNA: TGTGCCAGCAGCTCCGGGACTAGCCGCTACGAGCAGTACTTC

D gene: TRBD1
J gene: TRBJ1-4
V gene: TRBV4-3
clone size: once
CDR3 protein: CASSRTSYPRGRATNEKLFF
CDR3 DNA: TGCGCCAGCAGCCGAACCTCATACCCGAGGGGGCGAGCTACTAATGAAAAACTGTTTTTT

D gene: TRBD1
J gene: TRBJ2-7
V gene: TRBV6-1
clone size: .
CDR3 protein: CASSVQGARYEQYF
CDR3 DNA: TGTGCCAGCAGCGTTCAGGGGGCGCGGTACGAGCAGTACTTC

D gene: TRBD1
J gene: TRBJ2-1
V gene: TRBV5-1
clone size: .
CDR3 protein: CASSSGTVSYNEQFF
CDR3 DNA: TGCGCCAGCAGCTCCGGGACAGTCTCCTACAATGAGCAGTTCTTC

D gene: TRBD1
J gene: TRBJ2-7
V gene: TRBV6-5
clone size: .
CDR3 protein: CASSSYGDRGYEQYF
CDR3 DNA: TGTGCCAGCAGTTCCTACGGGGACAGGGGCTACGAGCAGTACTTC

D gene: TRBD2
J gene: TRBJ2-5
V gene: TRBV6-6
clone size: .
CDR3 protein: CASKPGLADQETQYF
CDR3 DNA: TGTGCCAGCAAACCCGGACTAGCGGACCAAGAGACCCAGTACTTC

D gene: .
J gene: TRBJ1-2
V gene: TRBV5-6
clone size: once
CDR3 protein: CASSLVGDGYTF
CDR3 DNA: TGTGCCAGCAGCTTGGTAGGGGATGGCTACACCTTC

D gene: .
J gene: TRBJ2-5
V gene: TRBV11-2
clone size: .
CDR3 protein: CASRGTAGETQYF
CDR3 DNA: TGTGCCAGCAGGGGCACGGCGGGGGAGACCCAGTACTTC

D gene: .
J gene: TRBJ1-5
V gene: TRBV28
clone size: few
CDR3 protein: CASTTTGQPQHF
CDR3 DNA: TGTGCCAGCACTACAACGGGTCAGCCCCAGCATTTT

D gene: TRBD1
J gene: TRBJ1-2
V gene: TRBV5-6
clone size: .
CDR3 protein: CASSLGDRVPINYGYTF
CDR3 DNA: TGTGCCAGCAGCTTGGGGGACAGGGTACCCATAAACTATGGCTACACCTTC

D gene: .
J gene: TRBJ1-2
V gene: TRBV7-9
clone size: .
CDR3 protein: CAGDTFGGYTF
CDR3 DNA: TGTGCCGGTGATACCTTCGGGGGCTACACCTTC

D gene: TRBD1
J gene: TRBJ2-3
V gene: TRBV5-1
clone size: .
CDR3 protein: CASSGGTGKSTDTQYF
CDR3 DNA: TGCGCCAGCAGCGGGGGGACAGGCAAAAGCACAGATACGCAGTATTTT

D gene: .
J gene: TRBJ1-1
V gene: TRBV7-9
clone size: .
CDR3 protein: CASTPHGGFIAFF
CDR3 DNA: TGTGCCAGCACCCCACATGGGGGCTTTATAGCTTTCTTT

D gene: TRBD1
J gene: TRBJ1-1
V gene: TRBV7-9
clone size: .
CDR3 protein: CASSLTGISEAFF
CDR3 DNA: TGTGCCAGCAGCTTGACAGGGATCTCTGAAGCTTTCTTT

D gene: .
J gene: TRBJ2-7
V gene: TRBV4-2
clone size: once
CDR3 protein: CASSLDSNTGEQYF
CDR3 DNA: TGTGCCAGCAGCCTGGACTCAAATACCGGGGAGCAGTACTTC

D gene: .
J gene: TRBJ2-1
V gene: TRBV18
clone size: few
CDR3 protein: CASSQGSSGYNEQFF
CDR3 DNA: TGTGCCAGCTCACAGGGTAGTAGCGGATACAATGAGCAGTTCTTC

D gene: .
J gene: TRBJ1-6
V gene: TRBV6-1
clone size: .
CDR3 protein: CAGVGTIGSPLHF
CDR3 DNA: TGTGCCGGAGTTGGGACAATCGGTTCACCCCTCCACTTT

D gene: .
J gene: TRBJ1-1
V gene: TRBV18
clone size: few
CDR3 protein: CASRTKLTEAFF
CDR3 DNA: TGTGCCAGCAGGACTAAACTCACTGAAGCTTTCTTT

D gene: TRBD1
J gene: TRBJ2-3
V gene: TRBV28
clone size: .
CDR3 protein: CASGLAGGSTDTQYF
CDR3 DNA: TGTGCCAGCGGCCTAGCAGGGGGCTCCACAGATACGCAGTATTTT

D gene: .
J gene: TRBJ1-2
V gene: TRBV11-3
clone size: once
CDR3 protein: CASSSTGIYGYTF
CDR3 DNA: TGTGCCAGCAGCTCTACAGGCATCTATGGCTACACCTTC

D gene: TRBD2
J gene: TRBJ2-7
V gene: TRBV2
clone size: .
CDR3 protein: CASRGGSYEQYF
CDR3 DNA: TGTGCCAGCAGGGGGGGGTCCTACGAGCAGTACTTC

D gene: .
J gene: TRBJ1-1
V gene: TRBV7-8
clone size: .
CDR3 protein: CASSNQGMDTEAFF
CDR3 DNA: TGTGCCAGCTCGAACCAGGGTATGGACACTGAAGCTTTCTTT

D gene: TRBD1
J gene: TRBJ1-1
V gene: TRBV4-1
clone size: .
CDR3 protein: CASSRNQGPDRGTEAFF
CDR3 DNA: TGCGCCAGCAGCCGAAACCAGGGGCCGGACAGGGGAACTGAAGCTTTCTTT

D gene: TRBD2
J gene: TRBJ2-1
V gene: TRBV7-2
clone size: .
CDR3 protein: CASSLVGGAIYNEQFF
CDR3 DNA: TGTGCCAGCAGCTTAGTCGGGGGGGCCATCTACAATGAGCAGTTCTTC

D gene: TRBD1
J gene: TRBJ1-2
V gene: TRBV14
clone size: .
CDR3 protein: CASSHGSRQGGGYTF
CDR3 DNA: TGTGCCAGCAGTCACGGATCGCGACAGGGTGGTGGCTACACCTTC

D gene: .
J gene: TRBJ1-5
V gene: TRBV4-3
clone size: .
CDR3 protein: CASSQDLLGATPKHF
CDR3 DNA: TGCGCCAGCAGCCAAGACCTTCTGGGGGCCACCCCGAAGCATTTT

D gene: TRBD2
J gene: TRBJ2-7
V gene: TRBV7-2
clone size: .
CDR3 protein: CASSLVTSGAYEQYF
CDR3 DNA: TGTGCCAGCAGCTTAGTGACTAGCGGGGCTTACGAGCAGTACTTC

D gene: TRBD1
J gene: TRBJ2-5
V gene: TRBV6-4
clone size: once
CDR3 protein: CASIWTGNPNQETQYF
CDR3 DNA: TGTGCCAGCATTTGGACAGGCAACCCGAACCAAGAGACCCAGTACTTC

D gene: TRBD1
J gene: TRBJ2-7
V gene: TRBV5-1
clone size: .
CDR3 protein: CASSSGQGSYEQYF
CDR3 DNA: TGCGCCAGCAGCTCAGGACAGGGATCCTACGAGCAGTACTTC

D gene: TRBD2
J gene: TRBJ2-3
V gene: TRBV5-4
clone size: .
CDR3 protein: CASSSGGTSTDTQYF
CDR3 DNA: TGTGCCAGCAGCTCGGGGGGTACTAGCACAGATACGCAGTATTTT

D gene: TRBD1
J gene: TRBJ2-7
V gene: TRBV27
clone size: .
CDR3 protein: CASSLSGQGPGYEQYF
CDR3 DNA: TGTGCCAGCAGTTTGTCCGGACAGGGCCCTGGTTACGAGCAGTACTTC

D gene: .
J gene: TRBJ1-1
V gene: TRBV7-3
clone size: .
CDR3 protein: CASSPDRLSTEAFF
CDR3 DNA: TGTGCCAGCAGCCCGGACAGACTAAGCACTGAAGCTTTCTTT

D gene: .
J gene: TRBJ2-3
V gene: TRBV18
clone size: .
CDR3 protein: CASSSYTDTQYF
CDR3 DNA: TGTGCCAGCTCATCCTACACAGATACGCAGTATTTT

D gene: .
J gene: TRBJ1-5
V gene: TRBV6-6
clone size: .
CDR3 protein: CATSRTRQDQPQHF
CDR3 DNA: TGTGCCACTTCAAGGACTCGTCAGGATCAGCCCCAGCATTTT

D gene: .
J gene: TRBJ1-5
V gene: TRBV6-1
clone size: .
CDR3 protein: CASSPTPDQPQHF
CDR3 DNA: TGTGCCAGCAGCCCTACCCCCGATCAGCCCCAGCATTTT

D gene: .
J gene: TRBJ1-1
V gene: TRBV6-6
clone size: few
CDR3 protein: CASSLSSIASEAFF
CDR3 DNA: TGTGCCAGCAGTTTAAGCAGTATAGCCTCTGAAGCTTTCTTT

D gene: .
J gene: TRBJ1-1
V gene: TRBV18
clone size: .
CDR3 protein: CASSGGRGLRNTEAFF
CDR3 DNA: TGTGCCAGCTCCGGGGGTCGGGGCCTGAGAAACACTGAAGCTTTCTTT

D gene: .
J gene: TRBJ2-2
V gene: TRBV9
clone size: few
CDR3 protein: CASSLTPLPGELFF
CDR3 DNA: TGTGCCAGCAGCCTCACCCCACTCCCCGGGGAGCTGTTTTTT